These T cell receptor beta chains were read from a single sample in a study of identifying expanded T cells in peripheral blood. Sequencing used immunoSEQ multiplex PCR; TCRdb keeps in-frame clones, though not all of them. The sample contains 81,000 or so clones, 84% of which appear only once. The sequencing sample was made of blood. These receptors came from a person aged 18 to 70 in good health. CDR3s include the opening cysteine and the closing phenylalanine or tryptophan. The D gene is left open where the match is weak. A row's size may be missing; if present it is once, few, many or a size class.

size	J	D	V	CDR3	DNA
NA	TRBJ2-1	NA	TRBV14	CASSHGLVEQFF	TGTGCCAGCAGCCATGGGTTGGTTGAGCAGTTCTTC
NA	TRBJ1-4	NA	TRBV6-6	CASSYSGAATNEKLFF	TGTGCCAGCAGTTACTCAGGGGCAGCAACTAATGAAAAACTGTTTTTT
NA	TRBJ2-7	TRBD2	TRBV30	CAWSSSGRGNEQYF	TGTGCCTGGAGCTCCAGCGGGAGGGGTAACGAGCAGTACTTC
NA	TRBJ2-7	NA	TRBV7-2	CASSLATYEQYF	TGTGCCAGCAGCTTAGCGACGTACGAGCAGTACTTC
NA	TRBJ1-5	NA	TRBV7-2	CASSWDSNQPQHF	TGTGCCAGCAGTTGGGATAGCAATCAGCCCCAGCATTTT
NA	TRBJ2-1	TRBD2	TRBV27	CASSLLAGLNNEQFF	TGTGCCAGCAGTTTGCTAGCGGGGTTAAACAATGAGCAGTTCTTC
NA	TRBJ2-3	NA	TRBV28	CASSFGGEGTDTQYF	TGTGCCAGCAGTTTTGGGGGCGAGGGCACAGATACGCAGTATTTT
NA	TRBJ2-7	NA	TRBV23-1	CASSQFGETYEQYF	TGCGCCAGCAGTCAATTTGGTGAGACCTACGAGCAGTACTTC
NA	TRBJ2-1	NA	TRBV7-2	CASSLGQAYDEQFF	TGTGCCAGCAGCTTAGGCCAGGCATACGATGAGCAGTTCTTC
few	TRBJ1-3	NA	TRBV7-9	CASSLAGVEGNTIYF	TGTGCCAGCAGCTTAGCAGGTGTAGAAGGAAACACCATATATTTT
NA	TRBJ2-7	TRBD2	TRBV7-2	CASSPPAGATYEQYF	TGTGCCAGCAGCCCGCCGGCGGGAGCAACCTACGAGCAGTACTTC
NA	TRBJ1-2	NA	TRBV30	CAWSVRRQGDYGYTF	TGTGCCTGGAGTGTACGTAGGCAGGGCGACTATGGCTACACCTTC
NA	TRBJ2-1	TRBD2	TRBV11-2	CASSLTSGVSSYNEQFF	TGTGCCAGCAGCCTCACTAGCGGGGTGAGCTCCTACAATGAGCAGTTCTTC
NA	TRBJ2-3	NA	TRBV9	CASSVLAWSTDTQYF	TGTGCCAGCAGCGTACTAGCGTGGTCCACAGATACGCAGTATTTT
NA	TRBJ2-7	TRBD2	TRBV7-6	CASSLGRGEGSVSYEQYF	TGTGCCAGCAGCTTAGGTCGGGGGGAGGGTAGCGTGTCCTACGAGCAGTACTTC
NA	TRBJ2-1	NA	TRBV9	CASSKAGTIKQFF	TGTGCCAGCAGCAAAGCCGGGACCATCAAGCAGTTCTTC
NA	TRBJ2-7	TRBD2	TRBV5-6	CASSLKRTSGSYEQYF	TGTGCCAGCAGCCTTAAGCGGACTAGCGGGAGCTACGAGCAGTACTTC
once	TRBJ2-7	NA	TRBV7-2	CASSLRRTNYEQYF	TGTGCCAGCAGCTTAAGGCGGACTAACTACGAGCAGTACTTC
NA	TRBJ1-2	TRBD1	TRBV6-5	CASSYTGDGYTF	TGTGCCAGCAGTTACACAGGGGATGGCTACACCTTC
NA	TRBJ1-1	TRBD1	TRBV14	CASSQDALGQGFGEAFF	TGTGCCAGCAGCCAAGATGCTCTAGGACAGGGGTTCGGTGAAGCTTTCTTT
NA	TRBJ2-3	TRBD2	TRBV7-2	CASSLFRLAGETDTQYF	TGTGCCAGCAGCTTATTTCGACTAGCGGGGGAAACAGATACGCAGTATTTT
NA	TRBJ2-3	TRBD2	TRBV5-1	CASSYISGSSTDTQYF	TGCGCCAGCAGCTATATTAGCGGGTCTAGCACAGATACGCAGTATTTT
NA	TRBJ2-3	TRBD2	TRBV6-5	CASSSWTSGRTDTQYF	TGTGCCAGCAGTTCTTGGACTAGCGGGAGGACAGATACGCAGTATTTT
NA	TRBJ2-5	NA	TRBV30	CAWSGQRGETQYF	TGTGCCTGGAGTGGACAGCGAGGGGAGACCCAGTACTTC
few	TRBJ2-7	NA	TRBV2	CASKAQRSSYEQYF	TGTGCCAGCAAAGCACAGAGGAGCTCCTACGAGCAGTACTTC
NA	TRBJ2-7	NA	TRBV2	CASTKGGTGYEQYF	TGTGCCAGCACAAAGGGAGGGACAGGTTACGAGCAGTACTTC
NA	TRBJ2-1	NA	TRBV10-3	CAISESNSGDGPNEQFF	TGTGCCATCAGTGAGTCGAATTCGGGAGATGGGCCCAATGAGCAGTTCTTC
NA	TRBJ1-1	NA	TRBV9	CASSVGHWAMNTEAFF	TGTGCCAGCAGCGTCGGGCATTGGGCCATGAACACTGAAGCTTTCTTT
NA	TRBJ1-5	NA	TRBV14	CASSQVEDQPQHF	TGTGCCAGCAGCCAAGTCGAGGACCAGCCCCAGCATTTT
NA	TRBJ1-5	NA	TRBV28	CASSRDGNQPQHF	TGTGCCAGCAGTCGGGACGGCAATCAGCCCCAGCATTTT
NA	TRBJ2-3	TRBD2	TRBV4-1	CASALGLAGGVTQYF	TGCGCCAGCGCTCTAGGACTAGCGGGAGGAGTAACGCAGTATTTT
NA	TRBJ2-7	NA	TRBV19	CASTDRSYEQYF	TGTGCCAGTACTGACCGTTCCTACGAGCAGTACTTC
NA	TRBJ1-2	NA	TRBV21-1	CASSHGSGLPNYGYTF	TGTGCCAGCAGCCACGGTTCGGGGCTCCCTAACTATGGCTACACCTTC
NA	TRBJ2-1	TRBD1	TRBV29-1	CSVAFARDRTNNEQFF	TGCAGCGTTGCCTTTGCCCGGGACAGAACCAACAATGAGCAGTTCTTC
NA	TRBJ2-7	TRBD2	TRBV4-2	CASSLGLADEQYF	TGTGCCAGCAGCCTCGGACTAGCGGACGAGCAGTACTTC
NA	TRBJ2-1	TRBD2	TRBV4-3	CATGGREQFF	TGCGCCACGGGGGGGAGGGAGCAGTTCTTC
NA	TRBJ1-1	TRBD1	TRBV7-2	CASSLVGTGVTEAFF	TGTGCCAGCAGCTTAGTAGGGACAGGGGTTACTGAAGCTTTCTTT
NA	TRBJ2-3	NA	TRBV11-1	CASSLADRGLTDTQYF	TGTGCCAGCAGCTTAGCGGACCGAGGTCTCACAGATACGCAGTATTTT
NA	TRBJ2-1	NA	TRBV5-6	CASSLVLTSDEQFF	TGTGCCAGCAGCTTGGTTCTAACCTCAGATGAGCAGTTCTTC
NA	TRBJ2-6	NA	TRBV28	CASSFSDWGGANVLTF	TGTGCCAGCAGTTTTTCCGATTGGGGTGGGGCCAACGTCCTGACTTTC
NA	TRBJ1-1	NA	TRBV29-1	CSVGTHTEAFF	TGCAGCGTTGGGACTCACACTGAAGCTTTCTTT
NA	TRBJ2-1	NA	TRBV11-1	CASSLAGDIYNEQFF	TGTGCCAGCAGCTTAGCGGGAGATATCTACAATGAGCAGTTCTTC
NA	TRBJ1-5	NA	TRBV10-3	CAISEGVGSNQPQHF	TGTGCCATCAGTGAGGGAGTGGGTAGCAATCAGCCCCAGCATTTT
once	TRBJ2-5	NA	TRBV28	CASSPTGGGEETQYF	TGTGCCAGCAGTCCGACCGGAGGGGGGGAAGAGACCCAGTACTTC
NA	TRBJ2-1	TRBD2	TRBV6-5	CASRGFGLAGGEQFF	TGTGCCAGCAGGGGATTCGGACTAGCGGGAGGTGAGCAGTTCTTC
NA	TRBJ2-3	NA	TRBV14	CASSQGAPTLTDTQYF	TGTGCCAGCAGCCAAGGAGCTCCTACCCTCACAGATACGCAGTATTTT
NA	TRBJ1-5	NA	TRBV7-9	CASSPQEGMNQPQHF	TGTGCCAGCAGCCCTCAAGAGGGGATGAATCAGCCCCAGCATTTT
once	TRBJ1-5	NA	TRBV19	CASSIDLGYSNQPQHF	TGTGCCAGTAGTATCGATCTAGGATATAGCAATCAGCCCCAGCATTTT